This entry lists 20 T cell receptor beta chains sequenced from one sample in a study of shared T cell receptors in the human thymus. Measured with immunoSEQ multiplex PCR; TCRdb has only the in-frame clones, and not every one. In the table there are some 700,000 clones, 88% of which are singletons. These data also featured in a second study, about human thymus T cells.

Sequenced material: thymocytes. Receptors originate from a boy younger than two with a congenital heart defect.

The chain has TRBV6-5 and TRBJ2-1; no definite D call. CDR3 length equals 15 residues. Germline V gene data show CDR1 as MNHEY and CDR2 as SVGAGI. Trimming took off 0 bases at V and 0 bases at J, with 6 bases between the two ends. Here the CDR3 DNA reads TGTGCCAGCAGTTACTCCGGAGACTCCTACAATGAGCAGTTCTTC. Its translation is CASSYSGDSYNEQFF.

This CDR3 is CASSQEDPREGGTDTQYF. CDR3 nucleotides: TGCGCCAGCAGCCAAGAAGACCCGCGGGAGGGTGGGACAGATACGCAGTATTTT. V is TRBV4-3 and J is TRBJ2-3; the match to TRBD2 covers 9 bases. The V segment lost 0 bases and the J segment 3 bases; nucleotides outside the gene matches: 10. This CDR3 spans 18 amino acids. The germline V gene has CDR1 LGHNA and CDR2 YSLEER.

V and J are TRBV11-2 and TRBJ2-3, with 11 nucleotides matching TRBD2. CDR1 is SGHAT and CDR2 is FQNNGV in the germline V gene. CDR3 length: 15 residues. V lost 4 bases and J lost 4; bases outside the gene matches: 4. The CDR3 loop is CASSSALAGADTQYF. The CDR3 coding sequence is TGTGCCAGCAGCTCCGCACTAGCGGGGGCAGATACGCAGTATTTT.

This chain links TRBV4-2 with TRBJ2-3; D may be TRBD2 (6 bases). Per germline, CDR1 LGHNA and CDR2 YNFKEQ. CDR3 length: 16 amino acids. The ends were cut back, 1 base at V and 2 bases at J, with 13 bases in the middle. Here the CDR3 DNA reads TGTGCCAGCAGCCAAGGAGGCCTAGCGCCCACAGATACGCAGTATTTT. Translated, it gives CASSQGGLAPTDTQYF.

This clone occurred once. The genes are TRBV28 and TRBJ2-7, with TRBD2 matching over 8 bases. CDR1 and CDR2 from the germline V gene are MDHEN and SYDVKM. This CDR3 is built from 15 residues. V shed 6 bases, J shed 4 bases, and the junction held 11 bases outside the gene matches. The chain's CDR3 is CASRPSSGSWYEQYF. The CDR3 DNA reads TGTGCCAGCAGACCCTCGAGCGGGAGCTGGTACGAGCAGTACTTC.

The rearrangement uses TRBV5-1 and TRBJ2-7; 10 nucleotides align to TRBD2. This CDR3 has 16 residues. The germline gives CDR1 SGHRS, CDR2 YFSETQ. After removal of 4 bases from V and 1 base from J, the junction contained 8 bases not matched to a gene. This chain's CDR3 is CASSPRTSGVSYEQYF. Here the CDR3 DNA reads TGCGCCAGCAGCCCCCGGACTAGCGGTGTTTCCTACGAGCAGTACTTC. The full variable domain, rest sourced from reference TRBV5-1 and TRBJ2-7, is KAGVTQTPRYLIKTRGQQVTLSCSPISGHRSVSWYQQTPGQGLQFLFEYFSETQRNKGNFPGRFSGRQFSNSRSEMNVSTLELGDSALYLCASSPRTSGVSYEQYFGPGTRLTVT.

The rearrangement links TRBV6-4 to TRBJ2-1; 8 bases align to TRBD2. The CDR3 spans 17 residues. Germline CDR1 and CDR2: MRHNA and SNTAGT. V lost 3 bases, J lost 7 bases, and 14 bases stayed unmatched. CDR3 region: CASSESPSGSSGNEQFF. The CDR3 nucleotides are TGTGCCAGCAGTGAGTCCCCCAGCGGGAGTAGTGGTAATGAGCAGTTCTTC.

V is TRBV4-2 and J is TRBJ1-2; D is unclear. With 1 base removed from V and 12 bases from J, the gap between germline ends came to 12 bases. Per germline, CDR1 LGHNA and CDR2 YNFKEQ. The CDR3 contains 12 residues. CDR3 loop: CASSQVGLADTF. The CDR3 bases are TGTGCCAGCAGCCAAGTAGGATTGGCGGACACCTTC.

This chain connects TRBV5-1 to TRBJ1-1, with a possible D match to TRBD1 (6 bases). The germline V and J ends were trimmed by 3 bases and 4 bases, with 25 bases remaining between them. CDR1 is SGHRS, CDR2 YFSETQ, per germline. This CDR3 is 18 amino acids long. For the CDR3, the DNA is TGCGCCAGCAGCTCCCCCGGGGGGCGGCTCGATGTAGGCACTGAAGCTTTCTTT. Amino acids: CASSSPGGRLDVGTEAFF.

This sequence joins TRBV14 and TRBJ2-2; no clear D. Germline assignment: CDR1 SGHDN and CDR2 FVKESK. The CDR3 has 15 residues. V was cut by 1 base and J by 5 bases, with 11 bases left in between. As DNA, the CDR3 is TGTGCCAGCAGCCAAGGCCCGGGTTGGACCGGGGAGCTGTTTTTT. Its protein product is CASSQGPGWTGELFF.

The chain has TRBV4-1 and TRBJ2-7; 11 bases fit TRBD2. The germline V gene encodes CDR1 MGHRA and CDR2 YSYEKL. This CDR3 is built from 17 residues. J lost 3 bases, V lost 2 bases, and 9 bases had no gene match. The CDR3 sequence is CASSQTGGTSGDYEQYF. DNA of the CDR3: TGCGCCAGCAGCCAAACGGGGGGGACTAGCGGCGACTACGAGCAGTACTTC.

This chain joins TRBV28 and TRBJ1-5, with 8 bases identical to TRBD1. The CDR3 has 16 amino acids. Germline CDR1 reads MDHEN; CDR2 reads SYDVKM. The J segment lost 5 bases and the V segment lost 3 bases, leaving 9 bases of the junction unmatched. The DNA of the CDR3 is TGTGCCAGCAGTTTCACCCCCGGACAGGGCCATCAGCCCCAGCATTTT. Encoded protein: CASSFTPGQGHQPQHF.

The V call is TRBV12-2, the J call TRBJ1-4; the DNA was not compared with TRBD1, the D call given in the table. TRBV12-2 is labeled a pseudogene. The CDR3 extends over 15 amino acids. The DNA of the CDR3 is TGTGCAAGTCGCCCAGGGGGACAGGCAGATGAAAAACTGTTTTTT. Amino acid sequence: CASRPGGQADEKLFF.

This chain joins TRBV5-5 and TRBJ2-3; 8 positions match TRBD2. Unmatched junction bases numbered 13, after V lost 4 bases and J lost 6 bases. Germline V CDR1 and CDR2: SGHKS, YYEKEE (reference sequence). CDR3 length: 16 amino acids. The CDR3 region is CASSPLSGSGGDTQYF. CDR3 DNA: TGTGCCAGCAGCCCGCTAAGCGGGAGTGGGGGGGATACGCAGTATTTT.

The chain recombines TRBV7-2 with TRBJ2-1; 12 nucleotides match TRBD2. Germline V gives CDR1 SGHTA, CDR2 FQGNSA. The V and J ends lost 5 bases and 4 bases, in that order; junction bases with no gene match: 9. The CDR3 sequence is 17 residues long. The CDR3 DNA reads as TGTGCCAGCAGCCAAGCTAGCGGGAGGGCCAGTTACAATGAGCAGTTCTTC. It specifies CASSQASGRASYNEQFF.

The rearrangement links TRBV10-3 to TRBJ1-4, with 7 bases aligning to TRBD1. The germline CDR1 and CDR2 sequences are ENHRY and SYGVKD. The CDR3 runs 14 residues. V dropped 2 bases and J dropped 6; count of bases not matched to a gene: 3. CDR3 loop: CAISEETGYEKLFF. Written as DNA, the CDR3 is TGTGCCATCAGTGAGGAGACAGGGTATGAAAAACTGTTTTTT.

This chain links TRBV28 with TRBJ2-1, with 8 bases fitting TRBD2. The CDR3 extends over 16 amino acids. V lost 2 bases and J lost 3; bases outside the gene matches: 6. Germline V lookup: CDR1 MDHEN, CDR2 SYDVKM. CDR3 nucleotides: TGTGCCAGCAGTTTAAGCCCAGCGGGAGTCTACAATGAGCAGTTCTTC. Its protein product is CASSLSPAGVYNEQFF.

The chain joins TRBV5-1 to TRBJ1-1; D remains ambiguous. Germline lookup yields CDR1 SGHRS and CDR2 YFSETQ. The CDR3 covers 15 residues. The V end lost 3 bases, the J end lost 1 base, and 13 bases lay between the germline ends. The CDR3 nucleotides read TGCGCCAGCAGCTCCTACTCTCCCTCGAACACTGAAGCTTTCTTT. It yields the protein CASSSYSPSNTEAFF.

This sequence joins TRBV6-1 and TRBJ2-5; D is possibly TRBD2 (5 bases). The ends were cut back, 11 bases at V and 1 base at J, with 14 bases in the middle. The CDR3 sequence is 13 residues long. Germline loops: CDR1 MNHNS, CDR2 SASEGT. CDR3 in amino acids: CAFMDWTQETQYF. In DNA, the CDR3 is TGTGCCTTCATGGACTGGACCCAAGAGACCCAGTACTTC.

This chain uses TRBV2 with TRBJ2-1, with D hard to call. The V gene lost 8 bases and the J gene lost 10 bases, with 21 bases spanning the gap. Looked up from germline, CDR1 is SNHLY and CDR2 is FYNNEI. The CDR3 loop spans 14 amino acids. CDR3 coding DNA: TGTGCCAGCTTTACGTTACCTGCCGAGGTAGAGCAGTTCTTC. This gives the protein CASFTLPAEVEQFF.